This T cell receptor (beta chain) was documented in a study of early T cells in non-severe SARS-CoV-2 infection. This clonotype was found many times. The CDR3 totals 15 residues. Looked up from germline, CDR1 is SGHDT and CDR2 is YYEEEE. Trimming left V 2 bases short and J 5 bases short, with 16 bases between. As part of library construction, unique molecular identifiers were attached to individual cDNA molecules. TCRdb itself ran the 5' RACE reads through MiXCR, one entry per CDR3 protein. This table has about 42,000 distinct CDR3 sequences, approximately 5.9% appearing once. V and J are TRBV5-6 and TRBJ2-5; D may match TRBD1 or TRBD2 (5 bases each). The receptor comes from an adult who was a healthcare worker with PCR-confirmed SARS-CoV-2 infection or an uninfected control (not recorded which). The specimen was whole blood, collected at baseline. The CDR3 loop reads CASSLKQVTGETQYF. CDR3 DNA: TGTGCCAGCAGCTTAAAACAGGTCACGGGGGAGACCCAGTACTTC. Together with reference TRBV5-6 and TRBJ2-5, the CDR3 gives the full variable domain: DAGVTQSPTHLIKTRGQQVTLRCSPKSGHDTVSWYQQALGQGPQFIFQYYEEEERQRGNFPDRFSGHQFPNYSSELNVNALLLGDSALYLCASSLKQVTGETQYFGPGTRLLVL.